These 20 T cell receptor beta chains share one sample of origin, sequenced in a study of T cell repertoires in cytomegalovirus infection. TCRdb reprocessed the reads with MiXCR, giving one entry per CDR3 protein. The repertoire includes tens of thousands of distinct CDR3 sequences, about 40% of them detected once, and 93% sits in the top ten. Their antigen targets remain unknown. Sequences were derived from CD8+ T cells from cultured PBMCs, sampled from culture after CMV antigen stimulation. These receptors all stem from a human donor in good health (CMV status not recorded). Some clones in this sample may be carry-over from other donors' samples.

This clonotype came up many times. The chain couples TRBV7-2 to TRBJ1-6; D perhaps matches TRBD1 (6 bases). CDR1 is SGHTA and CDR2 is FQGNSA in the germline V gene. This CDR3 is 14 amino acids long. Trimming stripped 3 bases from V and 10 bases from J, with 13 bases between. This CDR3 is CASSFTGGGSPLHF. CDR3 DNA: TGTGCCAGCAGCTTCACTGGGGGCGGATCACCCCTCCACTTT.

V gene TRBV20-1 combines with J gene TRBJ2-1; D gene uncertain. Germline V lookup: CDR1 DFQATT, CDR2 SNEGSKA (reference sequence). The V and J ends lost 3 bases and 0 bases respectively, with 6 bases between them. This CDR3 spans 13 amino acids. The CDR3 DNA reads TGCAGTGCTAGTGGTTTCTCCTACAATGAGCAGTTCTTC. Its protein is CSASGFSYNEQFF.

The chain employs TRBV6-6 and TRBJ2-7; TRBD1 matches 12 bases. CDR1 and CDR2 (germline): MNHNY, SVGAGI (reference sequence). The CDR3 spans 18 residues. The ends lost 2 bases at V and 3 bases at J; junction bases unmatched: 11. The DNA of the CDR3 is TGTGCCAGCAGTTACCGGGACAGGGGGCTTTTATCCCTCTACGAGCAGTACTTC. The encoded protein is CASSYRDRGLLSLYEQYF.

The chain couples TRBV19 to TRBJ1-1; tentatively, D is TRBD1 (6 bases). The CDR3 runs 15 residues. Trimming left V 3 bases short and J 2 bases short, with 13 bases between. CDR1 and CDR2 (germline): LNHDA, SQIVND (reference sequence). The CDR3 sequence is CASSILPGHNTEAFF. Here the CDR3 DNA reads TGTGCCAGTAGTATTCTTCCGGGACATAACACTGAAGCTTTCTTT.

This chain uses TRBV12-3 or TRBV12-4 with TRBJ2-7, with 9 bases identical to TRBD2. The CDR3 runs 13 residues. V shed 3 bases and J 9 bases; nucleotides not matched to a gene: 6. In DNA, the CDR3 is TGTGCCAGCAGTTTTCAAGCGGGGGGCCCGCAGTACTTC. Its protein is CASSFQAGGPQYF.

As DNA, the CDR3 is TGTGCCAGTAAGGGACAGACCTACAATGAGCAGTTCTTC. This gives the protein CASKGQTYNEQFF. The V call is TRBV7-9, the J call TRBJ2-1; 7 bases fit TRBD1. The V and J ends lost 9 bases and 2 bases, in that order; junction bases with no gene match: 4. CDR3 size: 13 residues. Germline V gene sequence: CDR1 SEHNR, CDR2 FQNEAQ (reference sequence).

CDR3 sequence reads: CASSLGWDPKRDEKLFF. As DNA, the CDR3 is TGTGCCAGCAGCCTGGGTTGGGACCCGAAGCGTGATGAAAAACTGTTTTTT. This rearrangement joins TRBV11-1 to TRBJ1-4; tentatively, D is TRBD1 (5 bases). The CDR3 is 17 residues long. Germline assignment: CDR1 SGHAT and CDR2 FQDESV (reference sequence). With 5 bases removed from V and 6 bases from J, the gap between germline ends came to 22 bases.

V gene TRBV6-1 combines with J gene TRBJ2-5; TRBD2 agrees at 11 bases. Trimming at V came to 9 bases and at J to 5 bases, leaving 14 bases not matched to a gene. Germline values: CDR1 MNHNS, CDR2 SASEGT. CDR3 length: 16 residues. The CDR3 sequence is CASQRGSGGALETQYF. CDR3 nucleotides: TGTGCCAGTCAAAGGGGTAGCGGGGGGGCCTTGGAGACCCAGTACTTC.

The chain joins TRBV7-9 to TRBJ1-4, with D possibly TRBD1 on 6 matching bases. Germline-derived CDR1 and CDR2 are SEHNR and FQNEAQ (reference sequence). This CDR3 is built from 18 residues. Trimming removed 6 bases from V and 0 bases from J, with 20 bases in between. The CDR3 loop is CASSPAQGLISTNEKLFF. CDR3 nucleotides: TGTGCCAGCAGTCCCGCTCAGGGGTTGATTTCAACTAATGAAAAACTGTTTTTT.

This clonotype has only a few counts. V is TRBV11-2 and J is TRBJ2-1; no clear D. The CDR3 extends over 13 amino acids. The germline V gene encodes CDR1 SGHAT and CDR2 FQNNGV. V lost 5 bases and J 4 bases, leaving 9 bases between the germline ends. The CDR3 DNA is TGTGCCAGCAGCCCACCGAATTACAATGAGCAGTTCTTC. This translates into CASSPPNYNEQFF. Full variable domain (outside the CDR3, taken from reference TRBV11-2 and TRBJ2-1): EAGVAQSPRYKIIEKRQSVAFWCNPISGHATLYWYQQILGQGPKLLIQFQNNGVVDDSQLPKDRFSAERLKGVDSTLKIQPAKLEDSAVYLCASSPPNYNEQFFGPGTRLTVL.

The chain has TRBV28 and TRBJ1-6; D is unresolved. V shed 2 bases and J shed 10 bases, with 12 bases lying between them. This CDR3 region has 14 residues. Germline V gives CDR1 MDHEN, CDR2 SYDVKM. CDR3 protein: CASSLGRAGSPLHF. The CDR3 DNA follows: TGTGCCAGCAGTTTAGGAAGGGCTGGGTCACCCCTCCACTTT.

Many counts were recorded for this clonotype. The J gene is TRBJ2-1, the V gene TRBV4-3; 9 nucleotides match TRBD2. The CDR3 contains 16 residues. Looked up from germline, CDR1 is LGHNA and CDR2 is YSLEER. Trimming cost V 5 bases and J 0 bases; bases outside gene matches: 5. CDR3 sequence: CASSDLAGSSYNEQFF. The CDR3 DNA reads TGCGCCAGCAGCGACCTAGCGGGGTCCTCCTACAATGAGCAGTTCTTC.

J is TRBJ1-1 and V is TRBV6-5; D call uncertain. Trimming stripped 0 bases from V and 0 bases from J, with 11 bases between. Germline values: CDR1 MNHEY, CDR2 SVGAGI. The CDR3 extends over 16 amino acids. The CDR3 loop reads CASSYSMQVMNTEAFF. As DNA, the CDR3 is TGTGCCAGCAGTTACTCGATGCAAGTGATGAACACTGAAGCTTTCTTT.

The V call is TRBV19, the J call TRBJ1-1; TRBD1 agrees at 8 bases. The V gene end was trimmed by 9 bases and the J gene end by 3 bases; junction bases not matched to a gene: 6. The germline V gene encodes CDR1 LNHDA and CDR2 SQIVND (reference sequence). The CDR3 has 13 amino acids. CDR3 sequence (DNA): TGTGCCAGCTTCGGACAGGGATACACTGAAGCTTTCTTT. It encodes CASFGQGYTEAFF.

The CDR3 DNA reads TGCAGTGCCCGAGGGGGGTACGGCTACACCTTC. Protein sequence: CSARGGYGYTF. The chain joins TRBV20-1 to TRBJ1-2, with D perhaps matching TRBD1 (6 bases). Germline CDR1 is DFQATT and CDR2 is SNEGSKA (reference sequence). V dropped 6 bases and J dropped 8 bases, with 13 bases sitting between them. CDR3 size: 11 residues.

This clonotype has just one count. The chain uses TRBV7-8 and TRBJ2-5, with TRBD2 as a possible D gene (6 bases). Trimming took 8 bases from V and 7 from J, leaving 8 bases between them. Germline lookup yields CDR1 SGHVS and CDR2 FQNEAQ. The CDR3 loop spans 10 amino acids. The CDR3 loop reads CASVGGTQYF. The CDR3 DNA follows: TGTGCCAGCGTGGGGGGGACCCAGTACTTC.

This clonotype was seen a few times. This sequence joins TRBV6-2 or TRBV6-3 and TRBJ2-1; a possible D gene is TRBD2 (6 bases). From germline, CDR1 is MNHEY and CDR2 SVGEGT. Deletions cut 3 bases from V and 0 bases from J, with 12 bases between. This CDR3 contains 16 residues. CDR3 bases: TGTGCCAGCAGTTATCCGCGGGGAGACTCCTACAATGAGCAGTTCTTC. Translated, it gives CASSYPRGDSYNEQFF.

The chain carries TRBV5-5 and TRBJ1-1, with D maybe TRBD1 (6 bases). Trimming took 0 bases from V and 10 from J, leaving 13 bases between them. Per the germline V gene, CDR1 is SGHKS and CDR2 is YYEKEE (reference sequence). This CDR3 is built from 13 residues. CDR3 region: CASSLVWGRGAFF. CDR3 sequence (DNA): TGTGCCAGCAGCTTGGTCTGGGGGCGCGGAGCTTTCTTT.

The rearrangement links TRBV2 to TRBJ2-3; 8 bases align to TRBD1. Germline V gene sequence: CDR1 SNHLY, CDR2 FYNNEI. This CDR3 region has 16 residues. The junction had 8 bases not matched to a gene; V was cut back by 4 bases and J by 2 bases. CDR3 sequence: CASSVPAGGITDTQYF. CDR3 sequence (DNA): TGTGCCAGCAGTGTTCCGGCAGGGGGCATCACAGATACGCAGTATTTT. The whole variable domain, remainder taken from reference TRBV2 and TRBJ2-3, is EPEVTQTPSHQVTQMGQEVILRCVPISNHLYFYWYRQILGQKVEFLVSFYNNEISEKSEIFDDQFSVERPDGSNFTLKIRSTKLEDSAMYFCASSVPAGGITDTQYFGPGTRLTVL.

This clonotype was found a few times. The V call is TRBV7-6, the J call TRBJ2-2, with D maybe TRBD1 (5 bases). V shed 3 bases and J shed 1 base, with 12 bases lying between them. The germline V gene encodes CDR1 SGHVS and CDR2 FNYEAQ. The CDR3 is 16 residues long. The CDR3 is CASSFLNTGNTGELFF. CDR3 in DNA: TGTGCCAGCAGCTTTTTGAATACAGGGAACACCGGGGAGCTGTTTTTT. The full variable domain, completed using reference TRBV7-6 and TRBJ2-2, is GAGVSQSPRYKVTKRGQDVALRCDPISGHVSLYWYRQALGQGPEFLTYFNYEAQQDKSGLPNDRFSAERPEGSISTLTIQRTEQRDSAMYRCASSFLNTGNTGELFFGEGSRLTVL.